This T cell receptor beta chain was sequenced during a study of technical replicates of blood from several donors. Libraries were prepared by immunoSEQ multiplex PCR; TCRdb keeps only in-frame clonotypes and omits some of them. The sample shows roughly 15,000 clones, roughly 80% of them seen only once. V lost 2 bases to trimming and J lost 2 bases, with 11 bases between them. This CDR3 is 15 amino acids long. Germline assignment: CDR1 SGHRS and CDR2 YFSETQ. This clone showed up just once. The sample comprised PBMCs. The TCR was taken from a human donor in good health. The rearrangement uses TRBV5-1 and TRBJ2-1; possible D gene TRBD1, 5 bases. The CDR3 sequence is CASSLGATTYNEQFF. For the CDR3, the DNA is TGCGCCAGCAGCTTAGGGGCAACTACCTACAATGAGCAGTTCTTC. The variable domain in full, completed from reference TRBV5-1 and TRBJ2-1, reads KAGVTQTPRYLIKTRGQQVTLSCSPISGHRSVSWYQQTPGQGLQFLFEYFSETQRNKGNFPGRFSGRQFSNSRSEMNVSTLELGDSALYLCASSLGATTYNEQFFGPGTRLTVL.